This TCR beta chain was documented in a study of OX40 agonist ivuxolimab in advanced cancers. Study overall: A diagnosis of hepatocellular carcinoma, melanoma, renal cell or head and neck cancer was present in dose-escalation patients. One hepatocellular carcinoma and a couple of cutaneous melanoma patients partially responded. Broader study findings: On average, CD8+ T cells showed a greater number of expanded clones than CD4+.

Germline V gene sequence: CDR1 SEHNR, CDR2 FQNEAQ (reference sequence). Trimming shortened V by 8 bases and J by 9 bases, and 15 bases separated the two germline ends. This CDR3 contains 12 residues. In regard to this clone: Its target is unknown.

The sampling schedule covered blood at baseline, cycle 4 day 1, and cycle 7 day 1. Sequencing was performed with immunoSEQ multiplex PCR; in TCRdb, only in-frame clones are kept and a portion is missing. The sample consists of 25,000 to 30,000 clones, roughly 85% of them appearing once. This receptor was identified in an adult with an advanced solid tumor such as melanoma, head and neck, liver or kidney cancer. This chain uses TRBV7-9 with TRBJ2-3, with D possibly TRBD2 on 5 matching bases. The specimen comprised CD4+ or CD8+ T cells sorted from blood, sampled in a trial of the OX40 agonist ivuxolimab. The CDR3 sequence: CASVLPWETQYF. DNA for the CDR3: TGTGCCAGCGTCCTACCCTGGGAGACGCAGTATTTT.